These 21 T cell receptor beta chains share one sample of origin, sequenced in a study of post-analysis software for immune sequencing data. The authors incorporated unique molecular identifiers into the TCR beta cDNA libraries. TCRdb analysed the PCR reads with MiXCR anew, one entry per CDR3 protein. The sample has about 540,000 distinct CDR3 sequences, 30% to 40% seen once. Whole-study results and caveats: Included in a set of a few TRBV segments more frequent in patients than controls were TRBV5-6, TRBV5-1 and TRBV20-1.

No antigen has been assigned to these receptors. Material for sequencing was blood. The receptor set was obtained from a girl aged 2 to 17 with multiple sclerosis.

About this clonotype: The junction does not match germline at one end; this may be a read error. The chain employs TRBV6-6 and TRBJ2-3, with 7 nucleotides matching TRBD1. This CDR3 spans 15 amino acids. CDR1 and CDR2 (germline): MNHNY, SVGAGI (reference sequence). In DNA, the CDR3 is TGTGCCAGCAGTTATTCTGCAGGGGGATGGAATACGCGGTATTTT. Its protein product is CASSYSAGGWNTRYF.

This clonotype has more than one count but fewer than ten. The CDR3 loop is CSAPGGQAYEQYF. The CDR3, as DNA: TGCAGTGCGCCAGGGGGGCAAGCCTACGAGCAGTACTTC. The rearrangement uses TRBV20-1 and TRBJ2-7; a possible D gene is TRBD1 (7 bases). Germline loops: CDR1 DFQATT, CDR2 SNEGSKA (reference sequence). Trimming took 6 bases from V and 2 from J, leaving 14 bases between them. This CDR3 spans 13 amino acids.

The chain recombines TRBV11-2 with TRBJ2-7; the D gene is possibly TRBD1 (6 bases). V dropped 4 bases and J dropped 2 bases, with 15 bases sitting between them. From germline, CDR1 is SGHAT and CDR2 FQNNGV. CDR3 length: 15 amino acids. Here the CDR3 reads CASSYPTGIPYEQYF. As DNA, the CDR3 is TGTGCCAGCAGCTACCCCACAGGGATCCCCTACGAGCAGTACTTC.

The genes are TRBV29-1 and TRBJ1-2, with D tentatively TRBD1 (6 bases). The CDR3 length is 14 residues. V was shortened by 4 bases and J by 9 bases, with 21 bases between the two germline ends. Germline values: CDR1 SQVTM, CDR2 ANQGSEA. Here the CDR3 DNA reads TGCAGCGTTGTCCAGGGCAGGGGAGTATCCCGCTACACCTTC. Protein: CSVVQGRGVSRYTF.

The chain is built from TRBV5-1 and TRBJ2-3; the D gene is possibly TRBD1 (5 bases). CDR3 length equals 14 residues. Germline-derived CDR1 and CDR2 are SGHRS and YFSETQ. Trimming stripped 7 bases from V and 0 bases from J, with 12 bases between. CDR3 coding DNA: TGCGCCAGCTCTACAGGCTCTAGCACAGATACGCAGTATTTT. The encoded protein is CASSTGSSTDTQYF.

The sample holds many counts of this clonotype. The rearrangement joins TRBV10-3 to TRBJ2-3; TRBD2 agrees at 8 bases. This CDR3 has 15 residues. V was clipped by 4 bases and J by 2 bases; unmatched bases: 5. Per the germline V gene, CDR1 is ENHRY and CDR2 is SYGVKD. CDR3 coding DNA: TGTGCCATCAGTGTCCCTAGCGGGTCCACAGATACGCAGTATTTT. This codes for CAISVPSGSTDTQYF.

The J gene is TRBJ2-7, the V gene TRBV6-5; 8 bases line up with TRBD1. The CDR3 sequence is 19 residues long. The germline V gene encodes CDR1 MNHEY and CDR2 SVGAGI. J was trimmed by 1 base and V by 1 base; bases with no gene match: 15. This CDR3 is CASSYFSPGTGLTSYEQYF. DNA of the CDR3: TGTGCCAGCAGTTACTTTTCCCCCGGGACAGGACTAACATCCTACGAGCAGTACTTC.

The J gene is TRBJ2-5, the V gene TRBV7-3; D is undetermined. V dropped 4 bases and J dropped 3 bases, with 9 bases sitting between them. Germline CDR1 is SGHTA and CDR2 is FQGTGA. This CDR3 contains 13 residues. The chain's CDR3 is CASSSSREETQYF. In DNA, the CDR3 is TGTGCCAGCAGCTCCTCTAGAGAAGAGACCCAGTACTTC.

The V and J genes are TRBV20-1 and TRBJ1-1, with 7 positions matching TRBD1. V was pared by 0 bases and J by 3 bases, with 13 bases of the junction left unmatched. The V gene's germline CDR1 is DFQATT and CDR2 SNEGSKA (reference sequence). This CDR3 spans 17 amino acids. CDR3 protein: CSARDPEGAGYDTEAFF. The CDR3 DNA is TGCAGTGCTAGAGATCCGGAGGGGGCTGGGTATGACACTGAAGCTTTCTTT.

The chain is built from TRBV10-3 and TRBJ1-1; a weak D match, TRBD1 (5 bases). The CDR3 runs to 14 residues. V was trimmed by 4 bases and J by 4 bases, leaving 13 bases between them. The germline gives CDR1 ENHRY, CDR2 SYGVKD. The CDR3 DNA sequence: TGTGCCATCAGTGGGCTAAGGGGTAGCACTGAAGCTTTCTTT. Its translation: CAISGLRGSTEAFF.

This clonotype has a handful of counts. CDR3 DNA sequence: TGTGCCAGCAGTTACGGGACAGGGGGCCTTGGCAATCAGCCCCAGCATTTT. Residues: CASSYGTGGLGNQPQHF. The rearrangement uses TRBV12-3 or TRBV12-4 and TRBJ1-5; 12 nucleotides agree with TRBD1. V lost 4 bases, J lost 2 bases, and 6 bases stayed unmatched. The CDR3 totals 17 residues.

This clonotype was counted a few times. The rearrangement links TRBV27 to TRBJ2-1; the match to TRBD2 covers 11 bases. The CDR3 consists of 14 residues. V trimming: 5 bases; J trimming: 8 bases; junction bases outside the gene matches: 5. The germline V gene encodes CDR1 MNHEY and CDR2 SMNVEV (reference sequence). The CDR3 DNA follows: TGTGCCAGCAGTGGTAGCGGGGGGGCCTATGAGCAGTTCTTC. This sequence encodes CASSGSGGAYEQFF.

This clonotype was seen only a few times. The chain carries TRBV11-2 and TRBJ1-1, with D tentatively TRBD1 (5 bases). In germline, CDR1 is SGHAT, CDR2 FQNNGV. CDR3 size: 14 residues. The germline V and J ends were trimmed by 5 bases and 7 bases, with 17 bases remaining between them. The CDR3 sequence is CASSPRRRGNEAFF. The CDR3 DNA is TGTGCCAGCAGCCCCCGGCGGCGGGGGAATGAAGCTTTCTTT.

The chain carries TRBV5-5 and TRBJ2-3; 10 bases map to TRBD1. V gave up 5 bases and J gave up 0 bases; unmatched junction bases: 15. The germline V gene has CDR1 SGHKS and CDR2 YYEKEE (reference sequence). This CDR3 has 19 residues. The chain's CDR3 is CASRRQGARFVTSTDTQYF. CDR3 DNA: TGTGCCAGCAGGAGACAGGGGGCAAGATTCGTAACTAGCACAGATACGCAGTATTTT.

DNA of the CDR3: TGCGCCAGCAGCTTGTCCGGGACTAGCTTTGAGACCCAGTACTTC. Its protein product is CASSLSGTSFETQYF. This chain joins TRBV5-1 and TRBJ2-5; TRBD2 agrees at 9 bases. CDR1 and CDR2 (germline): SGHRS, YFSETQ. The junction had 6 bases not matched to a gene; V was cut back by 1 base and J by 5 bases. The CDR3 loop spans 15 amino acids.

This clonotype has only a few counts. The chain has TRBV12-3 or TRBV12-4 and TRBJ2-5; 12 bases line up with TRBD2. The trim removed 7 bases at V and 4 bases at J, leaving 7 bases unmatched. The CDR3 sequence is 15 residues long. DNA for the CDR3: TGTGCCAGCAAAAGGTCTAGCGGGGGGGGAGAGACCCAGTACTTC. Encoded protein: CASKRSSGGGETQYF.

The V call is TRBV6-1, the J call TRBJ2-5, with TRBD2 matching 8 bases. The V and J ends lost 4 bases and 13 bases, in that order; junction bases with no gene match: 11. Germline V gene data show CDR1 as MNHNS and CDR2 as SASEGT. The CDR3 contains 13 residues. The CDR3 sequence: CASSVAGTYERYF. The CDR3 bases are TGTGCCAGCAGTGTAGCGGGGACTTACGAGCGGTACTTC.

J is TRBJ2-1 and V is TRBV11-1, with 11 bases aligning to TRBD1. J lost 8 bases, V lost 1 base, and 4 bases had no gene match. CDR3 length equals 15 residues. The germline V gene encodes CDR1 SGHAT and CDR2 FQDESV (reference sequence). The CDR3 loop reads CASSLGRTGGDEQFF. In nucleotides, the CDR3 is TGTGCCAGCAGCTTAGGCCGGACAGGGGGCGATGAGCAGTTCTTC.

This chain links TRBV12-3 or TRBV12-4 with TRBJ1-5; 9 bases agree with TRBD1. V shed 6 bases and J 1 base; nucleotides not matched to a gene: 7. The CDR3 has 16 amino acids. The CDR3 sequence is CASSPATGGSNQPQHF. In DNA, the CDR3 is TGTGCCAGCAGCCCGGCGACAGGGGGAAGCAATCAGCCCCAGCATTTT.

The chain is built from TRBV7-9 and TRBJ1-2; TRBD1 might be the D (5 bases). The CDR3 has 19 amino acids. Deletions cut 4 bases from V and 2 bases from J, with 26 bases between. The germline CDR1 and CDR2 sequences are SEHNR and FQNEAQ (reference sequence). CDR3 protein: CASSSRATGDSLYNYGYTF. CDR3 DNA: TGTGCCAGCAGCTCCAGGGCCACAGGAGACAGCCTCTACAACTATGGCTACACCTTC. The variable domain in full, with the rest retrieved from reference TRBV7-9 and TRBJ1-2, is DTGVSQNPRHKITKRGQNVTFRCDPISEHNRLYWYRQTLGQGPEFLTYFQNEAQLEKSRLLSDRFSAERPKGSFSTLEIQRTEQGDSAMYLCASSSRATGDSLYNYGYTFGSGTRLTVV.

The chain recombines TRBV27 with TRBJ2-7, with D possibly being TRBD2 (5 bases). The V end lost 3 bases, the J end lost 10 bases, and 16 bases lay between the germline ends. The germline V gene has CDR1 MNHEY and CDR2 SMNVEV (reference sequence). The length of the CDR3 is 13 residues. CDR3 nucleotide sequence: TGTGCCAGCAGTTTGGGGAGCACATGGGCCCAGTACTTC. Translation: CASSLGSTWAQYF.